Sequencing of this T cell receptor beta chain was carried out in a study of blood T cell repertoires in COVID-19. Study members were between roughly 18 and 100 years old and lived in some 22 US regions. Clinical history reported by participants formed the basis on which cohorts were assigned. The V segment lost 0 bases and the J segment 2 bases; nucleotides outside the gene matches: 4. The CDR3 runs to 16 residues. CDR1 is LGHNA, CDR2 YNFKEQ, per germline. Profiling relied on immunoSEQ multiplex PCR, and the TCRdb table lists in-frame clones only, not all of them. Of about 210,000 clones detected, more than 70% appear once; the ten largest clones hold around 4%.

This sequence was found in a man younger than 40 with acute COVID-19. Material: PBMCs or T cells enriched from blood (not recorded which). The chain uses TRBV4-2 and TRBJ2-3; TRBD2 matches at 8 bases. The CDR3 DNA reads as TGTGCCAGCAGCCAAGATCCAGCGGGGGCCACAGATACGCAGTATTTT. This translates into CASSQDPAGATDTQYF.